The 20 T cell receptor beta chains presented below share a single source sample, sequenced in a study of blood T cell repertoires in COVID-19 (TCRdb year 2020). Libraries were made using the immunoSEQ multiplex PCR assay. Sourced from immuneACCESS, this table was stored by TCRdb with only in-frame sequences that have V and J called. A share of the clones is absent; for the studies checked, an unresolved V gene accounts for under half, and the remainder has no known explanation. A total of roughly 67,000 clones appear in this sample, around 83% of them only once. The ten largest account for roughly 6% of the sample. Specimen: peripheral blood. Receptors originate from a woman aged 60 to 75 with acute or convalescent COVID-19.

The rearrangement links TRBV6-1 to TRBJ2-7; tentatively, D is TRBD2 (5 bases). From germline, CDR1 is MNHNS and CDR2 SASEGT. This CDR3 has 14 residues. V was trimmed by 1 base and J by 2 bases, leaving 9 bases between them. The CDR3 loop is CASSEGGPPYEQYF. As DNA, the CDR3 is TGTGCCAGCAGTGAAGGAGGGCCGCCCTACGAGCAGTACTTC.

This rearrangement joins TRBV30 to TRBJ2-3; 13 positions agree with TRBD2. Trimming cost V 4 bases and J 0 bases; bases outside gene matches: 4. CDR1 is GTSNPN, CDR2 SVGIG, per germline (reference sequence). This CDR3 is built from 16 residues. DNA for the CDR3: TGTGCCTGGACTGGACTAGCGGGGGCGAGCACAGATACGCAGTATTTT. This gives the protein CAWTGLAGASTDTQYF.

This sequence joins TRBV30 and TRBJ1-6, with TRBD1 matching 7 bases. J was trimmed by 7 bases and V by 4 bases; bases with no gene match: 10. The CDR3 sequence is 15 residues long. Germline CDR1 reads GTSNPN; CDR2 reads SVGIG (reference sequence). CDR3 DNA sequence: TGTGCCTGGACTATTTGGACAGGCTCAAATTCACCCCTCCACTTT. Its protein is CAWTIWTGSNSPLHF.

The chain carries TRBV2 and TRBJ2-4; TRBD1 aligns across 7 bases. The V and J ends lost 4 bases and 4 bases, in that order; junction bases with no gene match: 4. CDR3 length: 14 amino acids. The germline V gene has CDR1 SNHLY and CDR2 FYNNEI. The CDR3 sequence: CASSGGTAKNIQYF. The CDR3 region has the DNA TGTGCCAGCAGTGGAGGGACAGCTAAAAACATTCAGTACTTC.

J is TRBJ1-6 and V is TRBV5-1, with 8 bases lining up with TRBD1. This CDR3 spans 19 amino acids. Germline V lookup: CDR1 SGHRS, CDR2 YFSETQ. V shed 4 bases and J 0 bases; nucleotides not matched to a gene: 12. The CDR3 loop is CASSTYPGGRSSYNSPLHF. The DNA for the CDR3 is TGCGCCAGCAGCACCTACCCAGGGGGCAGGAGCTCCTATAATTCACCCCTCCACTTT.

The CDR3 region is CASFRGRGETQYF. The CDR3 DNA reads TGTGCCAGCTTTCGAGGTCGCGGAGAGACCCAGTACTTC. V and J are TRBV6-5 and TRBJ2-5; D remains ambiguous. Per germline, CDR1 MNHEY and CDR2 SVGAGI. The CDR3 runs to 13 residues. V lost 8 bases and J 4 bases, leaving 14 bases between the germline ends.

The CDR3 DNA is TGTGCCAGCAGCGAGTCGACGGGGGAAGAGACCCAGTACTTC. Translated, it gives CASSESTGEETQYF. This chain connects TRBV7-9 to TRBJ2-5; a possible D gene is TRBD2 (6 bases). V was pared by 5 bases and J by 3 bases, with 13 bases between. CDR1 and CDR2 (germline): SEHNR, FQNEAQ (reference sequence). The CDR3 contains 14 residues.

The rearrangement joins TRBV18 to TRBJ1-2; 10 bases are a match to TRBD1. This CDR3 region has 14 residues. Germline CDR1 is KGHSH and CDR2 is LQKENI. With V trimmed by 7 bases and J by 6 bases, 8 bases remained unmatched. The DNA for the CDR3 is TGTGCCAGCTACCGATCGGGGACAGGGGATGGCTACACCTTC. The encoded protein is CASYRSGTGDGYTF. The variable domain in full, with the rest retrieved from reference TRBV18 and TRBJ1-2, is NAGVMQNPRHLVRRRGQEARLRCSPMKGHSHVYWYRQLPEEGLKFMVYLQKENIIDESGMPKERFSAEFPKEGPSILRIQQVVRGDSAAYFCASYRSGTGDGYTFGSGTRLTVV.

The chain has TRBV5-1 and TRBJ1-2; a possible D gene is TRBD1 (6 bases). V lost 9 bases, J lost 2 bases, and 14 bases lay in between. This CDR3 has 13 amino acids. Germline V gene data show CDR1 as SGHRS and CDR2 as YFSETQ. DNA of the CDR3: TGCGCCACCACGGACAGCTTGAACTATGGCTACACCTTC. It specifies CATTDSLNYGYTF. The full variable domain, with the rest looked up from reference TRBV5-1 and TRBJ1-2, is KAGVTQTPRYLIKTRGQQVTLSCSPISGHRSVSWYQQTPGQGLQFLFEYFSETQRNKGNFPGRFSGRQFSNSRSEMNVSTLELGDSALYLCATTDSLNYGYTFGSGTRLTVV.

The sample holds one count of this clone. The chain couples TRBV7-3 to TRBJ1-5, with D possibly being TRBD1 (5 bases). The germline V gene has CDR1 SGHTA and CDR2 FQGTGA. V was clipped by 4 bases and J by 3 bases, with 7 bases between them. CDR3 size: 13 residues. This chain's CDR3 is CASSSQANQPQHF. CDR3 sequence (DNA): TGTGCCAGCAGCTCACAGGCCAATCAGCCCCAGCATTTT.

Notes on this clone: The junction departs from germline at one end; a sequencing error may be responsible. The V call is TRBV18, the J call TRBJ2-7; TRBD2 agrees at 7 bases. This CDR3 spans 12 amino acids. Germline V gene data show CDR1 as KGHSH and CDR2 as LQKENI. CDR3 in amino acids: CASSPPNGGILF. CDR3 nucleotides: TGTGCCAGCTCACCACCAAACGGGGGGATCCTCTTC.

The chain's CDR3 is CASSLDTDPGNTIYF. The CDR3 DNA reads TGCGCCAGCAGCTTGGACACAGATCCTGGAAACACCATATATTTT. The chain joins TRBV5-1 to TRBJ1-3; no clear D gene. V was shortened by 0 bases and J by 2 bases, with 9 bases between the two germline ends. Germline CDR1 and CDR2: SGHRS and YFSETQ. This CDR3 comprises 15 residues.

This chain links TRBV29-1 with TRBJ2-1; the match to TRBD2 covers 8 bases. Germline lookup yields CDR1 SQVTM and CDR2 ANQGSEA. J lost 6 bases, V lost 1 base, and 11 bases had no gene match. This CDR3 contains 16 residues. This chain's CDR3 is CSVEVPLGGAVNEQFF. CDR3 DNA sequence: TGCAGCGTTGAAGTGCCCCTCGGGGGGGCCGTCAATGAGCAGTTCTTC.

The rearrangement joins TRBV5-1 to TRBJ1-2; D possibly corresponds to TRBD1 (5 bases). Trimming took off 1 base at V and 1 base at J, with 14 bases between the two ends. In germline, CDR1 is SGHRS, CDR2 YFSETQ. The CDR3 runs 16 residues. As DNA, the CDR3 is TGCGCCAGCAGCTTGCGACAGACAACCTTTAACTATGGCTACACCTTC. This gives the protein CASSLRQTTFNYGYTF.

The gene calls are TRBV2 and TRBJ1-4; D remains unclear. This CDR3 has 12 residues. Germline lookup yields CDR1 SNHLY and CDR2 FYNNEI. V dropped 11 bases and J dropped 8 bases, with 15 bases sitting between them. The chain's CDR3 is CAARVGLEKLFF. The CDR3 DNA is TGTGCCGCGAGGGTTGGTTTGGAAAAACTGTTTTTT.

The V and J genes are TRBV3-1 (or the pseudogene TRBV3-2) and TRBJ1-1, with D possibly matching TRBD1 (5 bases). This CDR3 spans 14 amino acids. From germline, CDR1 is LGHDT and CDR2 YNNKEL (reference sequence). The V end was cut by 4 bases, the J end by 3 bases, with 12 bases between. The CDR3 DNA follows: TGTGCCAGCAGCCTTGGGGCTGTGGACACTGAAGCTTTCTTT. Its protein is CASSLGAVDTEAFF.

The chain carries TRBV19 and TRBJ1-4; D gene unclear. V was pared by 0 bases and J by 6 bases, with 11 bases between. The CDR3 consists of 15 residues. CDR1 is LNHDA, CDR2 SQIVND, per germline (reference sequence). The CDR3 sequence: CASSIDGGADEKLFF. CDR3 nucleotide sequence: TGTGCCAGTAGTATAGATGGAGGTGCGGATGAAAAACTGTTTTTT.

The chain couples TRBV9 to TRBJ2-7; 9 positions match TRBD1. The V and J ends lost 3 bases and 3 bases, in that order; junction bases with no gene match: 4. This CDR3 is built from 14 residues. Germline V gene lookup returns CDR1 SGDLS and CDR2 YYNGEE. CDR3 residues: CASSAGGQGYEQYF. CDR3 nucleotide sequence: TGTGCCAGCAGCGCGGGGGGACAGGGCTACGAGCAGTACTTC.

For the CDR3, the DNA is TGTGCCAGCAGCCCCCAGCGGGGGGGGAACTATGGCTACACCTTC. Protein: CASSPQRGGNYGYTF. The rearrangement uses TRBV7-2 and TRBJ1-2; maybe TRBD1 (5 bases). V lost 5 bases and J 2 bases, leaving 15 bases between the germline ends. Germline V CDR1 and CDR2: SGHTA, FQGNSA. The CDR3 consists of 15 residues. Full variable domain (missing parts from reference TRBV7-2 and TRBJ1-2): GAGVSQSPSNKVTEKGKDVELRCDPISGHTALYWYRQSLGQGLEFLIYFQGNSAPDKSGLPSDRFSAERTGGSVSTLTIQRTQQEDSAVYLCASSPQRGGNYGYTFGSGTRLTVV.

The V call is TRBV5-1, the J call TRBJ2-5, with 8 positions matching TRBD2. CDR1 and CDR2 (germline): SGHRS, YFSETQ. Trimming cost V 4 bases and J 4 bases; bases outside gene matches: 15. The length of the CDR3 is 17 residues. The CDR3 DNA reads as TGCGCCAGCAGCAGGGAGGGACTAGGCGTGAAAGTAGAGACCCAGTACTTC. It is translated as CASSREGLGVKVETQYF.